This T cell receptor (beta chain) was sequenced during a study of blood T cell repertoires in COVID-19. Whole-study context: The origin of the acute and convalescent COVID-19 samples was the United States, Italy and Spain.

As to this clone: The same CDR3 is also encoded by other DNA sequences in this sample.

Clones were sequenced by immunoSEQ multiplex PCR, and TCRdb holds only the in-frame ones, with some missing. The data hold 200,000 to 250,000 clones, with 70% to 85% observed a single time. The sample was peripheral blood. The TCR was taken from a woman in her 40s who had recovered from COVID-19.

CDR3: CASSIEDSNYGYTF. Written as DNA, the CDR3 is TGTGCCAGTAGTATTGAGGACAGTAACTATGGCTACACCTTC. The rearrangement joins TRBV19 to TRBJ1-2, with TRBD1 as a possible D gene (6 bases). This CDR3 has 14 residues. The V end was cut by 3 bases, the J end by 1 base, with 9 bases between. Germline-derived CDR1 and CDR2 are LNHDA and SQIVND (reference sequence).